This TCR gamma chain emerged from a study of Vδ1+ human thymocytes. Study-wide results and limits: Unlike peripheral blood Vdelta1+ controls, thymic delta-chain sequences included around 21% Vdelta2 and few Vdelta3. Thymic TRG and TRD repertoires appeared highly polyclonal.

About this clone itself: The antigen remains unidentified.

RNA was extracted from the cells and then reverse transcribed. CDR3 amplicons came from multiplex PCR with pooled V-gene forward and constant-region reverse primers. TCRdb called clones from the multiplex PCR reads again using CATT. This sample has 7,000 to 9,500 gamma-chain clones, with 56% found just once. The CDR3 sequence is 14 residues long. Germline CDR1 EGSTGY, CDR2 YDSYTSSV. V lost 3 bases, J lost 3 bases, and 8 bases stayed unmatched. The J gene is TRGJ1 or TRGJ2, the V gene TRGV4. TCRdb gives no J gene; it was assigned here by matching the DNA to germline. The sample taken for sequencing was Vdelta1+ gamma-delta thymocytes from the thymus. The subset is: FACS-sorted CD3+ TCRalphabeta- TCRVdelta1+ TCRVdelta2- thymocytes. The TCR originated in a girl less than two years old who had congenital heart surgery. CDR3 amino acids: CATWDRFPYYKKLF. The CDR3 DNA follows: TGTGCCACCTGGGATAGGTTCCCTTATTATAAGAAACTCTTT.